This TCR beta chain was obtained from a study of T cells in Graves' hyperthyroidism and ophthalmopathy (dated by TCRdb to about 2019). Turning to the overall study: Peripheral blood samples were taken at initial diagnosis, before any treatment was given. To identify TCR V-J signatures that set the groups apart, the researchers used a discovery cohort of approximately 98 patients, made up of 43 with Graves' ophthalmopathy and 57 with stable Graves' hyperthyroidism. Prospective prediction of ophthalmopathy was tested in an independent validation cohort of about 19 hyperthyroidism patients and 15 to 17 patients who later progressed to ophthalmopathy. The approximately 98 discovery patients were randomly divided into training and test sets at a 7:3 ratio. In addition, the study compared T-cell repertoires in thyroid tissue and in blood from roughly 6 Graves' hyperthyroidism patients. Following sampling, methimazole starting at 30 mg daily was given to hyperthyroidism patients, and high-dose intravenous methylprednisolone was given to ophthalmopathy patients. TCR Vbeta CDR3 sequencing of approximately 140 peripheral blood samples (under 45 ophthalmopathy, some 75 hyperthyroidism and roughly 17 progressor patients) is reported in the paper.

Amplification of TCR beta CDR3 regions was carried out from RNA transcripts. For the first round of RT-PCR on the TCR CDR3, the HTBI primer set was used together with the Qiagen OneStep RT-PCR kit. A second multiplex PCR round built the libraries, followed by size selection and purification. Libraries were sequenced paired-end with 100 bp reads on an Illumina HiSeq2000. Per the original workflow: SOAPnuke was used to process the raw data, with reads discarded if the reads contained adapters or uncalled bases, had a mean Phred below 15, or lacked an exact constant-primer or identifier match. COPE v1.2.5 was used to merge high-quality paired reads, and clonotypes were defined as unique nucleotide sequences. MiTCR v1.1 was used to align clonotypes to the IMGT TRBV, TRBD and TRBJ reference segments. Analysis was restricted to V-J combinations with a frequency above 0.0001, which covered about 99% of repertoires. A TCS score was defined as the ratio of F50 (clonal expansion) to E x V (chaos), with BLOSUM62-based TCRdist applied between CDR3 peptides within each V-J. Welch's t-statistics and random forest reduced around 550 V-J features to 10 to 15, which were used in a naive Bayes classifier (R e1071). TCRdb trimmed the raw reads at Q25, called clones with MiXCR and kept productive beta chains. Here each entry gathers all rows of one CDR3 protein and keeps the most common genes and DNA. Here the V and J calls rest on TCRdb's processing, not on the authors' analysis. The sample table lists more than 300,000 distinct CDR3 sequences, about 18% of them with a count of one. Over 35% of the sample belongs to the ten largest clones.

Broad study findings and their caveats: Most expanded thyroid clonotypes (frequency above 0.001) were also detected in blood, a finding suggesting that blood repertoires may reflect thyroid immune responses. A 13 V-J signature model separated ophthalmopathy from stable hyperthyroidism, with approximately 87% sensitivity and 81.08% specificity in cross-validation and 80%/75% in testing. Sample size was not statistically predetermined, and blinding of investigators to group allocation was not performed. In validation, the model predicted progression to ophthalmopathy a median of about 5.9 months before onset, with 70% to 71% sensitivity and about 75% specificity.

Trimming accounts for 3 bases at V and 6 bases at J, while the number of junction bases matched to no gene is 14. Reading from cysteine to phenylalanine, the CDR3 counts 17 amino acids. Just CDR3 DNA is preserved here, 51 bases in frame from base 1. Sequences KGHSH (CDR1) and LQKENI (CDR2) are obtained from the germline V gene. Ophthalmopathy patients had moderately to severely active disease, Clinical Activity Score of at least 3, NOSPECS grade of at least 4, and duration under 3 months. The study excluded patients with uncontrolled infections, other autoimmune diseases, pregnancy or lactation. Diagnoses were established on the basis of clinical symptoms, serum thyroxine and TRAb, thyroid ultrasound, and orbital computed tomography. Ficoll-Paque density gradient centrifugation was used to isolate PBMCs from around 10 ml of fresh peripheral blood. Trizol reagent was used to extract total RNA, and RNA quality was then checked on an Agilent 2100 Bioanalyzer.

This clonotype was observed a handful of times. Its target antigen remains unknown. No much larger clone is present one base from it, and per-base qualities are unavailable. The sequence joins TRBV18 to TRBJ2-1; TRBD1 fits 7 bases in the junction. The source material was blood. The receptor was isolated from a man aged 18 to 30 with Graves' ophthalmopathy. The CDR3 protein: CASSPPTGTAKSNEQFF. Read as DNA, the sequence is TGTGCCAGCTCACCTCCAACCGGGACAGCCAAGAGCAATGAGCAGTTCTTC. Where the CDR3 stops, the reference TRBV18 and TRBJ2-1 genes take over; the full variable domain is NAGVMQNPRHLVRRRGQEARLRCSPMKGHSHVYWYRQLPEEGLKFMVYLQKENIIDESGMPKERFSAEFPKEGPSILRIQQVVRGDSAAYFCASSPPTGTAKSNEQFFGPGTRLTVL.